These 3 T cell receptor beta chains originate from one sample sequenced in a study of shared clonotypes between healthy human individuals. Clones were sequenced by immunoSEQ multiplex PCR, and TCRdb holds only the in-frame ones, with some missing. The table lists roughly 590,000 clones, roughly 95% of them singletons. CD45RO-negative cells were positively selected for CCR7, leaving out terminally differentiated effector memory CD45RA+ cells. Sequenced: naive CD8+ T cells sorted from blood. The receptors originated from a woman in her 30s in good health.

The rearrangement uses TRBV5-1 and TRBJ2-1; TRBD2 aligns across 12 bases. CDR1 and CDR2 (germline): SGHRS, YFSETQ. This CDR3 region has 11 residues. Unmatched junction bases numbered 2, after V lost 4 bases and J lost 15 bases. This chain's CDR3 is CASSTSGRWFF. The CDR3 DNA follows: TGCGCCAGCAGCACTAGCGGGAGGTGGTTCTTC.

This clone appeared a single time. This chain links TRBV2 with TRBJ2-3, with a weak D call TRBD2 (6 bases). Germline CDR1 and CDR2: SNHLY and FYNNEI. With 6 bases removed from V and 0 bases from J, the gap between germline ends came to 10 bases. The CDR3 consists of 14 residues. CDR3 nucleotides: TGTGCCAGCAGAGGGAGCGGGAGCACAGATACGCAGTATTTT. Residues: CASRGSGSTDTQYF.

V is TRBV5-4 and J is TRBJ2-7; maybe TRBD1 (6 bases). Germline CDR1 is SGHNT and CDR2 is YYREEE (reference sequence). The CDR3 has 14 amino acids. Between the trimmed V and J ends, which lost 7 bases and 4 bases, there was a span of 18 bases. This chain's CDR3 is CASHLQGSEYEQYF. The DNA for the CDR3 is TGTGCCAGCCATTTACAGGGCTCGGAATACGAGCAGTACTTC.